The 26 T cell receptor beta chains listed next were all sequenced from one sample in a study of early T cells in non-severe SARS-CoV-2 infection. TCRdb called the 5' RACE reads again in MiXCR, with one record for every CDR3 protein. The table shows 85,000 to 95,000 distinct CDR3 sequences, with 15% to 20% occurring only once. The sequences come from whole blood, collected at baseline. These TCRs come from an adult who was a healthcare worker with PCR-confirmed SARS-CoV-2 infection or an uninfected control (not recorded which).

This chain links TRBV5-1 with TRBJ2-7; 7 nucleotides align to TRBD2. With V trimmed by 0 bases and J by 6 bases, 21 bases remained unmatched. The CDR3 has 19 amino acids. Looked up from germline, CDR1 is SGHRS and CDR2 is YFSETQ. CDR3 amino acids: CASSLGETRNWGRALEQYF. The CDR3 bases are TGCGCCAGCAGCTTGGGCGAGACCAGAAATTGGGGGAGGGCCCTCGAGCAGTACTTC.

This clonotype appeared once. The chain combines TRBV6-5 with TRBJ1-3; D uncertain. Trimming pared 2 bases from V and 4 bases from J, leaving 6 bases between. Germline V gene sequence: CDR1 MNHEY, CDR2 SVGAGI. The CDR3 consists of 13 residues. The CDR3, as DNA: TGTGCCAGCAGTTACGAGTGGGGAAACACCATATATTTT. Translation: CASSYEWGNTIYF.

In this sample, this clonotype turned up many times. V gene TRBV7-2 combines with J gene TRBJ1-6; D remains ambiguous. There are 15 residues in the CDR3. Germline CDR1 reads SGHTA; CDR2 reads FQGNSA. The V end lost 5 bases, the J end lost 2 bases, and 10 bases lay between the germline ends. The CDR3 loop is CASSVRNAYNSPLHF. The CDR3 nucleotides are TGTGCCAGCAGCGTAAGGAATGCCTATAATTCACCCCTCCACTTT.

This clonotype showed up just a few times. V is TRBV5-4 and J is TRBJ2-2, with D perhaps matching TRBD2 (5 bases). Per germline, CDR1 SGHNT and CDR2 YYREEE (reference sequence). Trimming removed 0 bases at V and 1 base at J, with 7 bases between. CDR3 size: 15 residues. The CDR3 region is CASSLDRENTGELFF. The CDR3 DNA reads as TGTGCCAGCAGCTTGGACCGGGAGAACACCGGGGAGCTGTTTTTT.

This clonotype was counted between two and nine times. V gene TRBV7-2 combines with J gene TRBJ2-2; no definite D call. This CDR3 has 15 residues. V shed 1 base and J shed 6 bases, with 12 bases lying between them. Germline values: CDR1 SGHTA, CDR2 FQGNSA. This CDR3 reads CASSLVGKGAGELFF. In nucleotides, the CDR3 is TGTGCCAGCAGCTTAGTTGGTAAAGGAGCCGGGGAGCTGTTTTTT.

In this sample, this clonotype turned up a few times. The chain uses TRBV28 and TRBJ2-1, with a possible D match to TRBD1 (5 bases). CDR1 is MDHEN, CDR2 SYDVKM, per germline. The CDR3 length is 14 residues. The V and J ends lost 3 bases and 7 bases respectively, with 13 bases between them. The CDR3 sequence is CASSLGQGQNEQFF. The CDR3 DNA reads as TGTGCCAGCAGTTTGGGCCAGGGCCAGAATGAGCAGTTCTTC.

The V and J genes are TRBV20-1 and TRBJ2-3; D is perhaps TRBD2 (6 bases). V was trimmed by 3 bases and J by 6 bases, leaving 10 bases between them. The CDR3 contains 12 residues. The germline CDR1 and CDR2 sequences are DFQATT and SNEGSKA (reference sequence). This CDR3 reads CSARDYGDTQYF. The CDR3 DNA reads as TGCAGTGCTAGGGACTACGGGGATACGCAGTATTTT.

By frequency in the sample, this clonotype is medium-sized. The CDR3 protein is CASPSGRDYEQYF. CDR3 DNA sequence: TGTGCCAGTCCATCCGGGAGGGACTACGAGCAGTACTTC. This chain links TRBV27 with TRBJ2-7; 8 bases are shared with TRBD2. This CDR3 contains 13 residues. The J segment lost 3 bases and the V segment lost 9 bases, leaving 7 bases of the junction unmatched. The germline CDR1 and CDR2 sequences are MNHEY and SMNVEV (reference sequence).

This clonotype has only a few counts. The gene calls are TRBV7-8 and TRBJ1-6; tentatively, D is TRBD1 (5 bases). Germline V gives CDR1 SGHVS, CDR2 FQNEAQ. The length of the CDR3 is 16 residues. V lost 2 bases to trimming and J lost 4 bases, with 12 bases between them. CDR3 loop: CASSLSRQRYNSPLHF. The DNA of the CDR3 is TGTGCCAGCAGCTTATCAAGACAGAGATATAATTCACCCCTCCACTTT.

As DNA, the CDR3 is TGCAGCGTTCTTTTGACAGGGCGTACTGAAAAACTGTTTTTT. It specifies CSVLLTGRTEKLFF. V usage is TRBV29-1 and J usage is TRBJ1-4; 7 positions match TRBD1. This CDR3 contains 14 residues. In germline, CDR1 is SQVTM, CDR2 ANQGSEA. J gave up 7 bases and V 5 bases, and 10 bases lay outside the gene matches.

J is TRBJ1-4 and V is TRBV7-8; tentatively, D is TRBD1 (5 bases). The CDR3 spans 14 residues. Germline V lookup: CDR1 SGHVS, CDR2 FQNEAQ. V was clipped by 3 bases and J by 4 bases, with 9 bases between them. The CDR3 region has the DNA TGTGCCAGCAGCTTGACAGAAATTAATGAAAAACTGTTTTTT. Translated: CASSLTEINEKLFF.

The chain combines TRBV6-5 with TRBJ2-5; 8 bases are a match to TRBD2. Looked up from germline, CDR1 is MNHEY and CDR2 is SVGAGI. V dropped 5 bases and J dropped 4; count of bases not matched to a gene: 9. The CDR3 consists of 15 residues. CDR3 residues: CASSQLSAGGETQYF. CDR3 DNA sequence: TGTGCCAGCAGTCAACTATCGGCGGGAGGAGAGACCCAGTACTTC.

The chain is built from TRBV18 and TRBJ1-2, with D possibly TRBD1 on 5 matching bases. Germline assignment: CDR1 KGHSH and CDR2 LQKENI. V lost 3 bases, J lost 5 bases, and 13 bases lay in between. This CDR3 has 14 residues. Here the CDR3 DNA reads TGTGCCAGCTCACCCTCGGGACGCCAGTATGGCTACACCTTC. Its protein product is CASSPSGRQYGYTF.

There are a few counts of this clonotype. J is TRBJ2-7 and V is TRBV7-2, with D perhaps TRBD1 (5 bases). CDR3 length: 16 amino acids. The germline V gene has CDR1 SGHTA and CDR2 FQGNSA. Trimming pared 3 bases from V and 3 bases from J, leaving 18 bases between. The CDR3 bases are TGTGCCAGCAGCTTTCGTCCTGGTCTAGGGGACTACGAGCAGTACTTC. Translated: CASSFRPGLGDYEQYF.

This clonotype has more than one count but fewer than ten. J is TRBJ2-2 and V is TRBV14; D remains ambiguous. This CDR3 is built from 13 residues. In germline, CDR1 is SGHDN, CDR2 FVKESK. The V and J ends lost 0 bases and 6 bases respectively, with 5 bases between them. Here the CDR3 DNA reads TGTGCCAGCAGCCAAGATAGTCCCGGGGAGCTGTTTTTT. Translated: CASSQDSPGELFF.

V and J are TRBV10-3 and TRBJ1-6; D remains ambiguous. Germline assignment: CDR1 ENHRY and CDR2 SYGVKD. This CDR3 is 13 amino acids long. Trimming removed 4 bases at V and 8 bases at J, with 9 bases between. DNA for the CDR3: TGTGCCATCAGTGGATACGGGGATTCACCCCTCCACTTT. Translating gives CAISGYGDSPLHF.

J is TRBJ2-1 and V is TRBV14; either TRBD1 or TRBD2 may fit D (5 bases each). The CDR3 runs 14 residues. Looked up from germline, CDR1 is SGHDN and CDR2 is FVKESK. Trimming cost V 6 bases and J 4 bases, with 13 bases left between them. The CDR3 sequence is CASRGASPYNEQFF. Here the CDR3 DNA reads TGTGCCAGCAGAGGGGCTAGCCCTTACAATGAGCAGTTCTTC. The full variable domain, completed using reference TRBV14 and TRBJ2-1, is EAGVTQFPSHSVIEKGQTVTLRCDPISGHDNLYWYRRVMGKEIKFLLHFVKESKQDESGMPNNRFLAERTGGTYSTLKVQPAELEDSGVYFCASRGASPYNEQFFGPGTRLTVL.

This clonotype showed up just a few times. The chain uses TRBV27 and TRBJ2-6; D is unresolved. CDR3 size: 15 residues. Looked up from germline, CDR1 is MNHEY and CDR2 is SMNVEV (reference sequence). The germline V and J ends were trimmed by 4 bases and 0 bases, with 7 bases remaining between them. The CDR3 is CASSSPSSGANVLTF. CDR3 nucleotide sequence: TGTGCCAGCAGTTCGCCTAGCTCTGGGGCCAACGTCCTGACTTTC.

V usage is TRBV29-1 and J usage is TRBJ2-3; D is undetermined. This CDR3 has 14 amino acids. Between the trimmed V and J ends, which lost 4 bases and 2 bases, there was a span of 13 bases. In germline, CDR1 is SQVTM, CDR2 ANQGSEA. The CDR3 coding sequence is TGCAGCGTTGTAGGGTCGAGGTCCACAGATACGCAGTATTTT. It translates to CSVVGSRSTDTQYF.

This clonotype was seen many times. The V call is TRBV5-6, the J call TRBJ2-2; D unclear. Trimming shortened V by 5 bases and J by 0 bases, and 8 bases separated the two germline ends. This CDR3 is 14 amino acids long. Germline values: CDR1 SGHDT, CDR2 YYEEEE. The CDR3 here is CASRLLSNTGELFF. The CDR3 nucleotides read TGTGCCAGCAGATTGTTGTCGAACACCGGGGAGCTGTTTTTT. Full variable domain (rest looked up from reference TRBV5-6 and TRBJ2-2): DAGVTQSPTHLIKTRGQQVTLRCSPKSGHDTVSWYQQALGQGPQFIFQYYEEEERQRGNFPDRFSGHQFPNYSSELNVNALLLGDSALYLCASRLLSNTGELFFGEGSRLTVL.

The chain is built from TRBV20-1 and TRBJ1-2; TRBD1 matches 8 bases. Germline lookup yields CDR1 DFQATT and CDR2 SNEGSKA (reference sequence). J gave up 8 bases and V 8 bases, and 10 bases lay outside the gene matches. There are 12 residues in the CDR3. As DNA, the CDR3 is TGCAGTTTCCCCGGACAGGGAAGAGGCTACACCTTC. Amino acid sequence: CSFPGQGRGYTF.

The V call is TRBV11-2, the J call TRBJ2-1; 8 positions agree with TRBD2. Trimming removed 8 bases from V and 2 bases from J; junction bases left unmatched: 5. Germline assignment: CDR1 SGHAT and CDR2 FQNNGV. The CDR3 extends over 14 amino acids. The CDR3 here is CASGPGLAYNEQFF. Written as DNA, the CDR3 is TGTGCCAGCGGACCGGGACTAGCCTACAATGAGCAGTTCTTC. Combining the CDR3 with reference TRBV11-2 and TRBJ2-1 gives the whole variable domain EAGVAQSPRYKIIEKRQSVAFWCNPISGHATLYWYQQILGQGPKLLIQFQNNGVVDDSQLPKDRFSAERLKGVDSTLKIQPAKLEDSAVYLCASGPGLAYNEQFFGPGTRLTVL.

This clonotype was seen repeatedly, ten times or more. The chain carries TRBV12-3 or TRBV12-4 and TRBJ2-1; 11 nucleotides align to TRBD2. The J segment lost 7 bases and the V segment lost 1 base, leaving 6 bases of the junction unmatched. This CDR3 has 16 residues. In DNA, the CDR3 is TGTGCCAGCAGTTTAGGATGGACTAGCGGGCGGAATGAGCAGTTCTTC. Residues: CASSLGWTSGRNEQFF.

This clonotype was counted at least ten times. The chain is built from TRBV2 and TRBJ2-1; 10 bases are shared with TRBD2. CDR3 length: 15 residues. Germline CDR1 and CDR2: SNHLY and FYNNEI. Trimming removed 4 bases from V and 6 bases from J; junction bases left unmatched: 6. DNA of the CDR3: TGTGCCAGCAGTGTACGAGCGGGAGGGGGCAATGAGCAGTTCTTC. Protein: CASSVRAGGGNEQFF.

In its sample, this clonotype was seen a few times. The chain employs TRBV11-1 and TRBJ2-7; D is unclear. Germline assignment: CDR1 SGHAT and CDR2 FQDESV (reference sequence). This CDR3 has 13 amino acids. Trimming left V 3 bases short and J 5 bases short, with 11 bases between. The CDR3 loop reads CASSFNLRNEQYF. CDR3 in DNA: TGTGCCAGCAGCTTCAACCTCCGAAACGAGCAGTACTTC.

The V call is TRBV4-1, the J call TRBJ1-5; D gene unclear. The germline V gene encodes CDR1 MGHRA and CDR2 YSYEKL. This CDR3 comprises 15 residues. The germline V and J ends were trimmed by 0 bases and 4 bases, with 10 bases remaining between them. This chain's CDR3 is CASSQEGDWNQPQHF. The CDR3 DNA reads as TGCGCCAGCAGCCAAGAGGGCGATTGGAATCAGCCCCAGCATTTT.